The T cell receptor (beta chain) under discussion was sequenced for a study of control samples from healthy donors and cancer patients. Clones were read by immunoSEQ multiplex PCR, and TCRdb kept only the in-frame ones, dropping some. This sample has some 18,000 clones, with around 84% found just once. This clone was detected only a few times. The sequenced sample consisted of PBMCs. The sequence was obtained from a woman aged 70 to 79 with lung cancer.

CDR3 sequence reads: CASSESGGWNQPQHF. The DNA of the CDR3 is TGCGCCAGCAGTGAGTCCGGGGGGTGGAATCAGCCCCAGCATTTT. This chain joins TRBV10-2 and TRBJ1-5; maybe TRBD1 (5 bases). CDR1 WSHSY and CDR2 SAAADI come from the germline V gene. V gave up 0 bases and J gave up 4 bases, with 10 bases separating them. This CDR3 region has 15 residues.